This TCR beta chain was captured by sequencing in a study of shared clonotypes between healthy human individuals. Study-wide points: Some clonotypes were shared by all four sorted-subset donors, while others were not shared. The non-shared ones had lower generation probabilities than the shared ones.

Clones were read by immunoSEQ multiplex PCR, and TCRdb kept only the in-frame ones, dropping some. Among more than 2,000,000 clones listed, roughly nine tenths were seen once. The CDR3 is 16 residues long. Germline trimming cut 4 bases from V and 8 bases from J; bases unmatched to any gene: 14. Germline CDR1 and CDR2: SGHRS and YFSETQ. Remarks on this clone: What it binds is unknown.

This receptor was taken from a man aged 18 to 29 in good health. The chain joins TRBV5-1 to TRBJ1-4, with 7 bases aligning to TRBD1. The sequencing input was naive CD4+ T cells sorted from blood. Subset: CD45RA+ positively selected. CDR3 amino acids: CASSPSGGGSKEKLFF. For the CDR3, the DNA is TGCGCCAGCAGCCCTTCAGGGGGGGGGAGTAAGGAAAAACTGTTTTTT.